These 30 T cell receptor beta chains were sequenced from one sample in a study of T cell responses to AZD1222 COVID-19 vaccine. Some clones are missing from TCRdb's copy, which holds only in-frame ones; the method was immunoSEQ multiplex PCR. This sample has about 120,000 clones; 75% to 90% occur once, and the top ten carry just over 2.5%. Sequencing used peripheral blood, obtained 28 days after the second AZD1222 dose. The receptors stem from an adult who received the AZD1222 COVID-19 vaccine.

This clone was observed once. The chain uses TRBV9 and TRBJ1-5; possibly TRBD1 for D (5 bases). Trimming pared 4 bases from V and 6 bases from J, leaving 14 bases between. This CDR3 spans 14 amino acids. CDR1 and CDR2 from the germline V gene are SGDLS and YYNGEE. The CDR3: CASSPSGGSQPQHF. The CDR3 DNA reads as TGTGCCAGCAGCCCTTCCGGGGGTTCTCAGCCCCAGCATTTT.

J is TRBJ2-2 and V is TRBV2; 7 nucleotides align to TRBD1. Germline loops: CDR1 SNHLY, CDR2 FYNNEI. J lost 1 base, V lost 6 bases, and 5 bases had no gene match. CDR3 length equals 15 residues. The DNA for the CDR3 is TGTGCCAGCAGAAGGGGGCCGGTGAACACCGGGGAGCTGTTTTTT. Protein product: CASRRGPVNTGELFF.

The chain's CDR3 is CASSSPGRNQPQHF. The CDR3 bases are TGTGCCAGCAGTTCCCCGGGTCGCAATCAGCCCCAGCATTTT. The chain is built from TRBV3-1 (or the pseudogene TRBV3-2) and TRBJ1-5; D unresolved. The CDR3 runs to 14 residues. Trimming stripped 6 bases from V and 2 bases from J, with 11 bases between. Germline assignment: CDR1 LGHDT and CDR2 YNNKEL (reference sequence).

CDR3 in DNA: TGTGCCAGCAGCCCCATGGCAGGGGGCCCCGGGGAGCTGTTTTTT. Its protein is CASSPMAGGPGELFF. This rearrangement joins TRBV9 to TRBJ2-2, with 8 bases fitting TRBD1. Trimming took 4 bases from V and 6 from J; bases not matched to a gene: 8. This CDR3 is built from 15 residues. Germline CDR1 SGDLS, CDR2 YYNGEE.

The V and J genes are TRBV5-6 and TRBJ1-4; TRBD1 aligns across 8 bases. Germline values: CDR1 SGHDT, CDR2 YYEEEE. J gave up 7 bases and V 5 bases, and 10 bases lay outside the gene matches. The CDR3 is 15 amino acids. DNA of the CDR3: TGTGCCAGCAGAATCGGGCCAGGGGGCGTTGAAAAACTGTTTTTT. Its protein product is CASRIGPGGVEKLFF.

This sequence joins TRBV4-3 and TRBJ2-5, with D maybe TRBD1 (6 bases). Germline CDR1 is LGHNA and CDR2 is YSLEER. The length of the CDR3 is 14 residues. The V gene lost 2 bases and the J gene lost 5 bases, with 12 bases spanning the gap. This CDR3 is CASSQQGRGETQYF. The CDR3 coding sequence is TGCGCCAGCAGCCAACAGGGGCGAGGGGAGACCCAGTACTTC.

The chain carries TRBV6-5 and TRBJ1-5, with D possibly being TRBD1 (5 bases). The V end was cut by 8 bases, the J end by 6 bases, with 14 bases between. This CDR3 contains 13 residues. Germline-derived CDR1 and CDR2 are MNHEY and SVGAGI. The CDR3 is CASGGGRGQPQHF. In DNA form, the CDR3 reads TGTGCCAGCGGGGGGGGACGGGGTCAGCCCCAGCATTTT.

The CDR3 DNA follows: TGTGCCAGCAGCTCCCAAGTTGTTGGACAGGGTAATCAGCCCCAGCATTTT. Protein: CASSSQVVGQGNQPQHF. The gene calls are TRBV7-8 and TRBJ1-5; TRBD1 agrees at 8 bases. V lost 4 bases to trimming and J lost 4 bases; unmatched junction nucleotides: 12. The germline V gene encodes CDR1 SGHVS and CDR2 FQNEAQ. CDR3 length: 17 amino acids.

This sequence joins TRBV6-5 and TRBJ1-3; possibly TRBD1 for D (6 bases). In germline, CDR1 is MNHEY, CDR2 SVGAGI. V was shortened by 6 bases and J by 2 bases, with 14 bases between the two germline ends. This CDR3 spans 15 amino acids. CDR3 amino acids: CASRMTGGTGNTIYF. In DNA form, the CDR3 reads TGTGCCAGCAGAATGACAGGCGGCACTGGAAACACCATATATTTT.

A single count supports this clone. The rearrangement links TRBV2 to TRBJ2-5, with D tentatively TRBD2 (5 bases). Germline assignment: CDR1 SNHLY and CDR2 FYNNEI. Between the trimmed V and J ends, which lost 6 bases and 5 bases, there was a span of 16 bases. This CDR3 contains 14 residues. CDR3 coding DNA: TGTGCCAGCAGCCTGAGGGCTAGGGCCGAGACCCAGTACTTC. It codes for CASSLRARAETQYF.

The V and J genes are TRBV5-6 and TRBJ1-4, with D perhaps TRBD1 (5 bases). This CDR3 comprises 14 residues. Germline CDR1 and CDR2: SGHDT and YYEEEE. Trimming pared 2 bases from V and 7 bases from J, leaving 12 bases between. The CDR3 bases are TGTGCCAGCAGCTTTATGCGGGGCATTGAAAAACTGTTTTTT. Protein: CASSFMRGIEKLFF.

The chain recombines TRBV19 with TRBJ1-2, with D possibly matching TRBD1 (5 bases). Trimming removed 5 bases from V and 6 bases from J, with 16 bases in between. The CDR3 spans 14 residues. Germline V gene lookup returns CDR1 LNHDA and CDR2 SQIVND (reference sequence). This CDR3 reads CASSFSTASHGYTF. The CDR3 DNA reads TGTGCCAGTAGTTTCTCGACAGCCTCTCATGGCTACACCTTC. The complete variable domain, with remaining parts taken from reference TRBV19 and TRBJ1-2, reads DGGITQSPKYLFRKEGQNVTLSCEQNLNHDAMYWYRQDPGQGLRLIYYSQIVNDFQKGDIAEGYSVSREKKESFPLTVTSAQKNPTAFYLCASSFSTASHGYTFGSGTRLTVV.

This clone was picked up a small number of times. The chain joins TRBV3-1 (or the pseudogene TRBV3-2) to TRBJ1-1; D perhaps matches TRBD1 (5 bases). CDR1 is LGHDT and CDR2 is YNNKEL in the germline V gene (reference sequence). Between the trimmed V and J ends, which lost 3 bases and 1 base, there was a span of 9 bases. CDR3 length: 14 residues. The CDR3 here is CASSQGRGNTEAFF. The DNA of the CDR3 is TGTGCCAGCAGCCAGGGGAGGGGGAACACTGAAGCTTTCTTT.

J is TRBJ1-5 and V is TRBV15, with D uncertain. CDR1 and CDR2 (germline): LNHNV, YYDKDF (reference sequence). The V end lost 0 bases, the J end lost 1 base, and 10 bases lay between the germline ends. The CDR3 is made up of 16 amino acids. The chain's CDR3 is CATSRDQYLSNQPQHF. The DNA of the CDR3 is TGTGCCACCAGCAGAGATCAGTACTTAAGCAATCAGCCCCAGCATTTT.

V gene TRBV28 combines with J gene TRBJ1-2; D gene unclear. Trimming removed 10 bases at V and 3 bases at J, with 9 bases between. Germline lookup yields CDR1 MDHEN and CDR2 SYDVKM. CDR3 length: 11 residues. The CDR3 protein is CATEADYGYTF. The CDR3 region has the DNA TGTGCCACAGAGGCAGACTATGGCTACACCTTC.

This clone was counted between two and nine times. The chain employs TRBV5-1 and TRBJ1-5, with 7 bases fitting TRBD1. This CDR3 contains 14 residues. With V trimmed by 5 bases and J by 4 bases, 6 bases remained unmatched. Germline CDR1 is SGHRS and CDR2 is YFSETQ. The CDR3 protein is CASRSDRMNQPQHF. CDR3 bases: TGCGCCAGCAGGTCGGACAGGATGAATCAGCCCCAGCATTTT.

The CDR3 DNA sequence: TGTGCCTTAGGGGCCCGAACCAATCAGCCCCAGCATTTT. Residues: CALGARTNQPQHF. The chain is built from TRBV28 and TRBJ1-5; D is possibly TRBD1 (5 bases). Deletions cut 11 bases from V and 3 bases from J, with 14 bases between. The V gene's germline CDR1 is MDHEN and CDR2 SYDVKM. The CDR3 runs to 13 residues.

The V call is TRBV7-2, the J call TRBJ1-2; D gene ambiguous. Germline CDR1 and CDR2: SGHTA and FQGNSA. Trimming shortened V by 6 bases and J by 2 bases, and 10 bases separated the two germline ends. CDR3 length equals 13 residues. The CDR3 loop is CASRQQRNYGYTF. In DNA form, the CDR3 reads TGTGCCAGCAGACAACAAAGAAACTATGGCTACACCTTC.

The chain is built from TRBV28 and TRBJ2-7; 8 bases are shared with TRBD1. CDR3 length: 14 amino acids. The J segment lost 4 bases and the V segment lost 5 bases, leaving 7 bases of the junction unmatched. Germline CDR1 reads MDHEN; CDR2 reads SYDVKM. In DNA form, the CDR3 reads TGTGCCAGCAGTCCGGACAGGGTAAGGTACGAGCAGTACTTC. Protein product: CASSPDRVRYEQYF.

The J gene is TRBJ1-2, the V gene TRBV18; 9 bases agree with TRBD1. Germline CDR1 KGHSH, CDR2 LQKENI. J lost 4 bases, V lost 5 bases, and 8 bases had no gene match. This CDR3 region has 15 residues. The CDR3 loop reads CASSLGQGMGYGYTF. The DNA of the CDR3 is TGTGCCAGCTCATTGGGACAGGGAATGGGCTATGGCTACACCTTC.

The CDR3 loop reads CASSLLGRVLQETQYF. The CDR3 bases are TGTGCCAGCAGCTTATTGGGACGGGTGCTCCAAGAGACCCAGTACTTC. This chain joins TRBV7-3 and TRBJ2-5; D is possibly TRBD1 or TRBD2 (5 bases each). The CDR3 totals 16 residues. Trimming removed 2 bases at V and 1 base at J, with 14 bases between. CDR1 is SGHTA and CDR2 is FQGTGA in the germline V gene.

The chain recombines TRBV18 with TRBJ1-6, with 7 bases fitting TRBD1. V shed 2 bases and J 5 bases; nucleotides not matched to a gene: 3. Germline V gene data show CDR1 as KGHSH and CDR2 as LQKENI. The CDR3 loop spans 15 amino acids. CDR3 amino acids: CASSPRQGHNSPLHF. Written as DNA, the CDR3 is TGTGCCAGCTCACCAAGACAGGGCCATAATTCACCCCTCCACTTT.

The V gene is TRBV18, the J gene TRBJ1-5, with D unresolved. The CDR3 length is 14 residues. Per the germline V gene, CDR1 is KGHSH and CDR2 is LQKENI. Trimming removed 1 base at V and 5 bases at J, with 9 bases between. As DNA, the CDR3 is TGTGCCAGCTCACCACGAGCCCGCGATCAGCCCCAGCATTTT. Translating gives CASSPRARDQPQHF. Variable domain in full (rest from reference TRBV18 and TRBJ1-5): NAGVMQNPRHLVRRRGQEARLRCSPMKGHSHVYWYRQLPEEGLKFMVYLQKENIIDESGMPKERFSAEFPKEGPSILRIQQVVRGDSAAYFCASSPRARDQPQHFGDGTRLSIL.

The chain carries TRBV5-1 and TRBJ1-2, with 9 bases lining up with TRBD1. V lost 4 bases and J lost 4; bases outside the gene matches: 5. The germline CDR1 and CDR2 sequences are SGHRS and YFSETQ. The CDR3 has 14 amino acids. The chain's CDR3 is CASSTGTGLYGYTF. For the CDR3, the DNA is TGCGCCAGCAGCACCGGGACAGGGCTCTATGGCTACACCTTC.

V gene TRBV4-3 combines with J gene TRBJ1-6, with 12 bases aligning to TRBD1. V dropped 0 bases and J dropped 13; count of bases not matched to a gene: 4. Germline V gene lookup returns CDR1 LGHNA and CDR2 YSLEER. The CDR3 sequence is 15 residues long. CDR3 sequence (DNA): TGCGCCAGCAGCCAAGATCTGGGACAGGGGGCCCCCCTCCACTTT. This sequence encodes CASSQDLGQGAPLHF.

The table lists this clone with a few counts. The chain has TRBV4-3 and TRBJ1-1; 8 nucleotides agree with TRBD1. Looked up from germline, CDR1 is LGHNA and CDR2 is YSLEER. This CDR3 region has 15 residues. The V segment lost 1 base and the J segment 6 bases; nucleotides outside the gene matches: 7. The CDR3 DNA follows: TGCGCCAGCAGCCAAGCCGGACAGGGAGGACCTGAAGCTTTCTTT. It yields the protein CASSQAGQGGPEAFF.

The gene calls are TRBV5-1 and TRBJ1-6, with D perhaps TRBD1 (6 bases). Trimming left V 4 bases short and J 7 bases short, with 21 bases between. The CDR3 spans 17 residues. Germline assignment: CDR1 SGHRS and CDR2 YFSETQ. The CDR3 loop is CASSPGAQGQRNSPLHF. The DNA for the CDR3 is TGCGCCAGCAGCCCGGGGGCGCAGGGCCAACGAAATTCACCCCTCCACTTT. Full variable domain (remainder filled in from reference TRBV5-1 and TRBJ1-6): KAGVTQTPRYLIKTRGQQVTLSCSPISGHRSVSWYQQTPGQGLQFLFEYFSETQRNKGNFPGRFSGRQFSNSRSEMNVSTLELGDSALYLCASSPGAQGQRNSPLHFGNGTRLTVT.

This clone was counted once. J is TRBJ1-2 and V is TRBV18, with D unclear. Trimming left V 3 bases short and J 4 bases short, with 6 bases between. This CDR3 contains 12 residues. Looked up from germline, CDR1 is KGHSH and CDR2 is LQKENI. CDR3 nucleotide sequence: TGTGCCAGCTCACCTCCGGGCTATGGCTACACCTTC. Protein sequence: CASSPPGYGYTF. Together with reference TRBV18 and TRBJ1-2, the CDR3 gives the full variable domain: NAGVMQNPRHLVRRRGQEARLRCSPMKGHSHVYWYRQLPEEGLKFMVYLQKENIIDESGMPKERFSAEFPKEGPSILRIQQVVRGDSAAYFCASSPPGYGYTFGSGTRLTVV.

The rearrangement links TRBV5-6 to TRBJ2-3, with D possibly matching TRBD2 (6 bases). Germline CDR1 is SGHDT and CDR2 is YYEEEE. The CDR3 spans 15 residues. The V end was cut by 2 bases, the J end by 0 bases, with 10 bases between. The CDR3 reads CASSFPGTSTDTQYF. CDR3 in DNA: TGTGCCAGCAGCTTTCCCGGGACTAGCACAGATACGCAGTATTTT.

The CDR3 loop is CASSLGLAGVRNEQYF. In DNA, the CDR3 is TGCGCCAGCAGCTTGGGACTAGCGGGGGTCAGGAACGAGCAGTACTTC. The rearrangement uses TRBV5-1 and TRBJ2-7; 12 nucleotides align to TRBD2. V was clipped by 0 bases and J by 5 bases; unmatched bases: 6. The CDR3 consists of 16 residues. The germline gives CDR1 SGHRS, CDR2 YFSETQ.